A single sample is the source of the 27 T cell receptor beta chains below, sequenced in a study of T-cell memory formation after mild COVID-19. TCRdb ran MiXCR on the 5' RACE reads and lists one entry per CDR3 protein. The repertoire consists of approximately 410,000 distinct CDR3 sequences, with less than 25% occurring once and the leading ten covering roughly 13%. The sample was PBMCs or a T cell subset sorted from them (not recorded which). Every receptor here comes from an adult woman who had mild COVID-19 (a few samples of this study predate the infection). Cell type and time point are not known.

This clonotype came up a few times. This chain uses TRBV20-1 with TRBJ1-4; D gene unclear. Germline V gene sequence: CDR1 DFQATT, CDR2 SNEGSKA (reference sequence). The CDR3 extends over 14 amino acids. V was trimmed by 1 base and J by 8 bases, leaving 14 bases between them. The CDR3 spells CSARGGTRGEKLFF. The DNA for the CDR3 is TGCAGTGCTAGAGGGGGAACTCGCGGGGAAAAACTGTTTTTT.

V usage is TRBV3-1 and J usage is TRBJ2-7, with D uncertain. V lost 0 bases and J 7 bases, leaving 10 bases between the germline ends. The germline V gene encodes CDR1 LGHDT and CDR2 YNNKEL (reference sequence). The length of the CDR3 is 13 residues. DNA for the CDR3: TGTGCCAGCAGCCAAGATCAGGCCAGGGAGCAGTACTTC. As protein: CASSQDQAREQYF.

The chain's CDR3 is CASSTGTVSYPEQYF. The CDR3 DNA reads TGCGCCAGCAGCACCGGGACGGTTTCTTATCCCGAGCAGTACTTC. J is TRBJ2-7 and V is TRBV5-1; D is possibly TRBD1 or TRBD2 (5 bases each). From germline, CDR1 is SGHRS and CDR2 YFSETQ. This CDR3 region has 15 residues. Between the trimmed V and J ends, which lost 4 bases and 6 bases, there was a span of 20 bases.

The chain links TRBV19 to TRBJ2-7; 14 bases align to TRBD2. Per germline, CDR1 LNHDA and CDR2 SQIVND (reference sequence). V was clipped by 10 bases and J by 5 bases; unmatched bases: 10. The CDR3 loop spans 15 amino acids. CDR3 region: CATGLAGGPAHEQYF. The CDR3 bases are TGTGCCACCGGACTAGCGGGAGGACCGGCTCACGAGCAGTACTTC.

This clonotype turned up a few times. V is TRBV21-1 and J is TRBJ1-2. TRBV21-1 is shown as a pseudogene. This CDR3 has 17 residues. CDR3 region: CASSPRGGKLKNYGYTF. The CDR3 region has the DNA TGTGCCAGCAGCCCTCGGGGGGGAAAGCTCAAAAACTATGGCTACACCTTC.

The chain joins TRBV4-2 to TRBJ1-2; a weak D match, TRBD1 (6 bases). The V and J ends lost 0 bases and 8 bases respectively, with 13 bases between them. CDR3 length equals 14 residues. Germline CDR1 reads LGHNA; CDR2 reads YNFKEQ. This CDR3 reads CASSQDLQGWGYTF. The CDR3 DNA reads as TGTGCCAGCAGCCAAGACCTGCAGGGGTGGGGCTACACCTTC.

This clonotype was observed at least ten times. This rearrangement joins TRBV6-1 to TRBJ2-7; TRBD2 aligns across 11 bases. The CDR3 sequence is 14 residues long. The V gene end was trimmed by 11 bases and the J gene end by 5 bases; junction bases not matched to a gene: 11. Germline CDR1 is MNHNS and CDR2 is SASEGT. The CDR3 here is CASLSGGASDEQYF. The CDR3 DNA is TGTGCCTCCCTTAGCGGGGGGGCTTCAGACGAGCAGTACTTC.

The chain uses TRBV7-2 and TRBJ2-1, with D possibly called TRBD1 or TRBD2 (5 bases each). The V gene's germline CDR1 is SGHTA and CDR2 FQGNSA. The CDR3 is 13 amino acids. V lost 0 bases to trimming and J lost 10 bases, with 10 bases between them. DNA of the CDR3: TGTGCCAGCAGCTTAGCCAGGGACGAGGAGCAGTTCTTC. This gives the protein CASSLARDEEQFF.

CDR3 nucleotide sequence: TGTGCCAGCAGTGCGGGACAGGGGGTCTACGAGCAGTACTTC. This gives the protein CASSAGQGVYEQYF. This chain uses TRBV6-6 with TRBJ2-7; the match to TRBD1 covers 11 bases. CDR1 and CDR2 (germline): MNHNY, SVGAGI (reference sequence). V lost 5 bases, J lost 3 bases, and 3 bases stayed unmatched. The length of the CDR3 is 14 residues.

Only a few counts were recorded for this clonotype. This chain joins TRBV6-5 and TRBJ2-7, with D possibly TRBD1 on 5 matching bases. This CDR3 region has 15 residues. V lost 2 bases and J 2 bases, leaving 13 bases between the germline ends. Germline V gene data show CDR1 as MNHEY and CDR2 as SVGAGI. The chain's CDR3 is CASSYGIDRAYEQYF. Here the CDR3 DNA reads TGTGCCAGCAGTTACGGGATTGACAGAGCCTACGAGCAGTACTTC.

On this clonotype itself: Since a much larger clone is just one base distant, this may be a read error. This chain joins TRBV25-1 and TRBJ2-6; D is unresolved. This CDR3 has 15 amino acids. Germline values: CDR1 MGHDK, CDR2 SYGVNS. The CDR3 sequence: CASSVGDSGDNVLTF. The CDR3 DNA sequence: TGTGCCAGCAGTGTCGGCGACTCTGGGGACAACGTCCTGACTTTC.

CDR3 sequence (DNA): TGCGCCAGCAGCCTCACGACTAGCGGGAGAGGTGCAGATACGCAGTATTTT. Translating gives CASSLTTSGRGADTQYF. The J gene is TRBJ2-3, the V gene TRBV4-3, with 12 bases that match TRBD2. Trimming at V came to 4 bases and at J to 4 bases, leaving 9 bases not matched to a gene. Germline V gene sequence: CDR1 LGHNA, CDR2 YSLEER. CDR3 size: 17 residues.

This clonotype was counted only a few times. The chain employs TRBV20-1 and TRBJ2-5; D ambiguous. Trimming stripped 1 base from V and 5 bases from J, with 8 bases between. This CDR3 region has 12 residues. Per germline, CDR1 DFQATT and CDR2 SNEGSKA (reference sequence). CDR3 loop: CSARGAEETQYF. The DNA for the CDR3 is TGCAGTGCTAGAGGGGCGGAGGAGACCCAGTACTTC.

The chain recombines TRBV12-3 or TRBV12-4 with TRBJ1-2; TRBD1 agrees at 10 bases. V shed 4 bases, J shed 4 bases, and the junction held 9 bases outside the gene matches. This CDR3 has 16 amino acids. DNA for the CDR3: TGTGCCAGCAGTTCCTTCTCGGGACAGGGGATCTATGGCTACACCTTC. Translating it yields CASSSFSGQGIYGYTF.

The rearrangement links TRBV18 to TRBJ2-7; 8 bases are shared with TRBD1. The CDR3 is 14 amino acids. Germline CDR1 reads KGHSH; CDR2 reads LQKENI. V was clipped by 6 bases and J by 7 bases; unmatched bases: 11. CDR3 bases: TGTGCCAGCTCGAATTTAGGGACAGGCGTTGAGCAGTACTTC. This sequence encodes CASSNLGTGVEQYF.

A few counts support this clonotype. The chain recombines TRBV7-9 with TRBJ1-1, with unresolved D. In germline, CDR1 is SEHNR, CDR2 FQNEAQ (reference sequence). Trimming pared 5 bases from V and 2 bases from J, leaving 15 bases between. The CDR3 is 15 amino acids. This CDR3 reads CASSREVQLNTEAFF. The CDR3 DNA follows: TGTGCCAGCAGCCGGGAGGTACAACTAAACACTGAAGCTTTCTTT.

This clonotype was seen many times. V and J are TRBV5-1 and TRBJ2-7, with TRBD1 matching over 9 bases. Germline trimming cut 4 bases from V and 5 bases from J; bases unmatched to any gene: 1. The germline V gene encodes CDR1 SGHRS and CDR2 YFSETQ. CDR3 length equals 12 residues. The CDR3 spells CASSRDRDEQYF. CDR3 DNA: TGCGCCAGCAGCCGGGACAGGGACGAGCAGTACTTC.

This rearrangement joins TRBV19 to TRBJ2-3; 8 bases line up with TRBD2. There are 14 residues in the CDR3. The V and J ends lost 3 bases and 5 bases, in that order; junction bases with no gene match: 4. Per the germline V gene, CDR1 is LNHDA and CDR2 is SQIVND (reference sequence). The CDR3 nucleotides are TGTGCCAGTAGTATGCTACTAGCGGAAGATACGCAGTATTTT. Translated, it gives CASSMLLAEDTQYF.

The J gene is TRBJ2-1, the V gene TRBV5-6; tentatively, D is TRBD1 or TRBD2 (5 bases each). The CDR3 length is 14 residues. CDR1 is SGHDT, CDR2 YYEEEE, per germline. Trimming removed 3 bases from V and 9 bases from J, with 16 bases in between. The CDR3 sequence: CASSYRDHGSEQFF. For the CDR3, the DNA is TGTGCCAGCAGCTACCGGGACCATGGAAGTGAGCAGTTCTTC.

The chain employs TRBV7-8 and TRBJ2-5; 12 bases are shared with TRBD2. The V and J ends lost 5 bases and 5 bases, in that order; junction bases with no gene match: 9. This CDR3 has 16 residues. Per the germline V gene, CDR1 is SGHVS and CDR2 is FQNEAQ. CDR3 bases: TGTGCCAGCAGCCCTACTCTAGCGGGGGGGCTGGAGACCCAGTACTTC. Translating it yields CASSPTLAGGLETQYF. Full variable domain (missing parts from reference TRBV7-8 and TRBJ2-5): GAGVSQSPRYKVAKRGQDVALRCDPISGHVSLFWYQQALGQGPEFLTYFQNEAQLDKSGLPSDRFFAERPEGSVSTLKIQRTQQEDSAVYLCASSPTLAGGLETQYFGPGTRLLVL.

CDR3 coding DNA: TGCAGTGCTAGAGATTGGGACAGCGAGCAGTACTTC. This sequence encodes CSARDWDSEQYF. V usage is TRBV20-1 and J usage is TRBJ2-7; TRBD1 matches 7 bases. J lost 6 bases, V lost 0 bases, and 2 bases had no gene match. Germline V CDR1 and CDR2: DFQATT, SNEGSKA (reference sequence). This CDR3 spans 12 amino acids.

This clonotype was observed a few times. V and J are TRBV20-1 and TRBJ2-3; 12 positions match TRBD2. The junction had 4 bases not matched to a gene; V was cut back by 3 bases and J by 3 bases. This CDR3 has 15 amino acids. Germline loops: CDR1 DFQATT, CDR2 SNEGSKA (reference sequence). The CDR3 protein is CSASFGLAGTDTQYF. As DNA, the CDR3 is TGCAGTGCTAGTTTCGGACTAGCGGGGACAGATACGCAGTATTTT.

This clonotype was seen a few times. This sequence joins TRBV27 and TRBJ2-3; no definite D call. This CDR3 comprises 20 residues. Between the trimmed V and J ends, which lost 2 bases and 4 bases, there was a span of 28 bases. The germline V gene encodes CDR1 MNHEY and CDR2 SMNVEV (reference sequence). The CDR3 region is CASSLLGEPSRFLKADTQYF. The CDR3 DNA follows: TGTGCCAGCAGTTTACTCGGAGAACCCTCGAGATTTTTAAAAGCAGATACGCAGTATTTT.

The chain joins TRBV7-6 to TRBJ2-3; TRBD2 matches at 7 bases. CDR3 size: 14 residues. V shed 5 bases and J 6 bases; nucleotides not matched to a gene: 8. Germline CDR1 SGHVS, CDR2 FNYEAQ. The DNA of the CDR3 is TGTGCCAGCAGCGGGGTGGCTAGCGGTGATACGCAGTATTTT. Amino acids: CASSGVASGDTQYF.

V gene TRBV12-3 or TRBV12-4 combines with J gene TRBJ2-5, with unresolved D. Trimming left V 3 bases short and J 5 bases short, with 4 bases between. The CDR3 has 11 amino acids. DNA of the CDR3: TGTGCCAGCAGTTTCACCGAGACCCAGTACTTC. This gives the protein CASSFTETQYF.

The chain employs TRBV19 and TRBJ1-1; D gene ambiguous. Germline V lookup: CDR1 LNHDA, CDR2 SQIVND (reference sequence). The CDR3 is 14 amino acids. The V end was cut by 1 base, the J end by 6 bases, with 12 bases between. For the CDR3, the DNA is TGTGCCAGTAGTATAGCGTCGGGATGGGCTGAAGCTTTCTTT. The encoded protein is CASSIASGWAEAFF.

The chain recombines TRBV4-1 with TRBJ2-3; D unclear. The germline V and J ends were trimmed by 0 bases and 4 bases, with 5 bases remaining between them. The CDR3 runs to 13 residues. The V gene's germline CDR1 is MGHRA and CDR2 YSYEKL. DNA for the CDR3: TGCGCCAGCAGCCAAGAGTGGGCAGATACGCAGTATTTT. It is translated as CASSQEWADTQYF.